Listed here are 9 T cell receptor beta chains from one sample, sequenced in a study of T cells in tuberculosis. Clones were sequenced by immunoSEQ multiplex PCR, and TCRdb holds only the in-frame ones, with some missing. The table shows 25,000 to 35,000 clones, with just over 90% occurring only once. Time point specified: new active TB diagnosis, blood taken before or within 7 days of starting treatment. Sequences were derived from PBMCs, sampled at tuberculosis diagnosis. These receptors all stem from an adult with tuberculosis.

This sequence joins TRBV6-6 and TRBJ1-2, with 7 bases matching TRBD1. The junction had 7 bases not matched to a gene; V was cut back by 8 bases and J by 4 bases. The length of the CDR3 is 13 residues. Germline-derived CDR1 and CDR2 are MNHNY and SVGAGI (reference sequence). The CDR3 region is CASRAGQFYGYTF. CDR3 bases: TGTGCCAGCCGTGCGGGACAGTTCTATGGCTACACCTTC.

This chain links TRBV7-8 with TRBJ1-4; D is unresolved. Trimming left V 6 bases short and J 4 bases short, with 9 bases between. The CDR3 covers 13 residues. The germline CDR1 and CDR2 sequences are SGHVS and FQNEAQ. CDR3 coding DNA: TGTGCCAGCAGATACAGCCTTAATGAAAAACTGTTTTTT. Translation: CASRYSLNEKLFF.

CDR3 region: CASSLLTGNTEAFF. The CDR3 nucleotides read TGTGCCAGCAGCCTCCTTACAGGGAACACTGAAGCTTTCTTT. The V call is TRBV28, the J call TRBJ1-1, with D possibly being TRBD1 (5 bases). CDR3 length equals 14 residues. CDR1 and CDR2 from the germline V gene are MDHEN and SYDVKM. V was clipped by 6 bases and J by 1 base, with 12 bases between them.

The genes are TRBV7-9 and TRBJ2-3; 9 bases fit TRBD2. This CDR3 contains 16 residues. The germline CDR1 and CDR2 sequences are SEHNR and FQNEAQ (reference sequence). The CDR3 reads CAYAASGKAWTDTQYF. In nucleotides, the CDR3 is TGTGCTTACGCGGCTAGCGGGAAGGCCTGGACAGATACGCAGTATTTT.

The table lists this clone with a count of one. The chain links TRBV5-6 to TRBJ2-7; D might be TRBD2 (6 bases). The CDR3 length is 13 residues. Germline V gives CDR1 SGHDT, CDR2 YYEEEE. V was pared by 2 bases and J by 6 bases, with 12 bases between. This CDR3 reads CASSLGGFSEQYF. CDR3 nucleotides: TGTGCCAGCAGCTTAGGAGGGTTCTCCGAGCAGTACTTC.

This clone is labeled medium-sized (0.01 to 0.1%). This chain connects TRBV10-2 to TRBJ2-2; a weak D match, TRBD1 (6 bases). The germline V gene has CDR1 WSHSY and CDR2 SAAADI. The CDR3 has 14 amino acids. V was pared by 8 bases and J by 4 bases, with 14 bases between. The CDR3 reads CASSRGHPTGELFF. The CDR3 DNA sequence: TGCGCCAGCTCCCGGGGACATCCCACCGGGGAGCTGTTTTTT.

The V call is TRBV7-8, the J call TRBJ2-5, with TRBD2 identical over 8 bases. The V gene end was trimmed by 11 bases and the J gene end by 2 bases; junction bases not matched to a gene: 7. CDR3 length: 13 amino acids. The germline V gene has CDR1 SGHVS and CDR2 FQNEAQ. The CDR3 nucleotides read TGTGCCGGGGCGGGAGGACGGCAAGAGACCCAGTACTTC. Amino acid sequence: CAGAGGRQETQYF.

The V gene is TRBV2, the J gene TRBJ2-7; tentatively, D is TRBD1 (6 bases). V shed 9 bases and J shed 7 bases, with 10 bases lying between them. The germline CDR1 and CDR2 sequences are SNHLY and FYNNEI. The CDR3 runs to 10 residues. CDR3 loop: CARGAGEQYF. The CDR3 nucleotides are TGTGCCAGGGGGGCCGGGGAGCAGTACTTC.

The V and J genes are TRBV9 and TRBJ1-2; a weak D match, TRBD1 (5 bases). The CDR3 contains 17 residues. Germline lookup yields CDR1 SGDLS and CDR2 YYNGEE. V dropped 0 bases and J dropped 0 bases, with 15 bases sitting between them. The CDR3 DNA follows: TGTGCCAGCAGCGTAGACCCGAGACAGATTACTAACTATGGCTACACCTTC. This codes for CASSVDPRQITNYGYTF. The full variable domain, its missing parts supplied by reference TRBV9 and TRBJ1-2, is DSGVTQTPKHLITATGQRVTLRCSPRSGDLSVYWYQQSLDQGLQFLIQYYNGEERAKGNILERFSAQQFPDLHSELNLSSLELGDSALYFCASSVDPRQITNYGYTFGSGTRLTVV.